This is a list of T cell receptor beta chains from one sample in a study of CD8+ T cells in alopecia areata. Repertoires were generated with immunoSEQ multiplex PCR, while TCRdb's copy carries only in-frame clones and drops some. The sample shows under 200,000 clones, around three fifths of them seen only once. The sequencing used CD4+ T cells sorted from blood, collected at week 24, from a patient treated with tofacitinib. These receptors came from a human donor with alopecia areata. CDR3s include the opening cysteine and the closing phenylalanine or tryptophan. Each record gives: clone size, V gene, J gene, D gene, CDR3 protein. D genes are given only for firm matches. Clone size is not always given. Where it is, it says once, few, many or a class for expanded clones.

few	TRBV29-1	TRBJ1-1	TRBD1	CSVRTGGVGTEAFF
.	TRBV29-1	TRBJ2-4	.	CSVAGEAKNIQYF
few	TRBV19	TRBJ1-1	.	CASSSRGNTEAFF
.	TRBV2	TRBJ1-1	.	CASTRDGVMNTEAFF
few	TRBV10-3	TRBJ2-5	.	CAITASPQETQYF
.	TRBV2	TRBJ2-2	.	CASSPTGRELFF
.	TRBV5-1	TRBJ2-5	TRBD1	CASSSSGTGGFQETQYF
.	TRBV2	TRBJ2-2	.	CASSVGYTGELFF
.	TRBV6-6	TRBJ2-3	.	CASSWTSLYTDTQYF
few	TRBV2	TRBJ2-2	.	CASSEAGPNTGELFF
.	TRBV5-6	TRBJ1-6	TRBD1	CASSYRTGSNSPLHF
.	TRBV20-1	TRBJ1-1	.	CSAQPNTEAFF
once	TRBV7-8	TRBJ1-4	TRBD1	CASSPTGGVNEKLFF
few	TRBV2	TRBJ1-2	.	CASSEVNSGYTF
.	TRBV20-1	TRBJ1-2	.	CSASHNYGYTF
.	TRBV7-8	TRBJ1-1	.	CASIANPRTEAFF
.	TRBV19	TRBJ2-1	.	CASSLHNEQFF
few	TRBV2	TRBJ1-5	.	CASTLDLNQPQHF
.	TRBV30	TRBJ1-2	.	CAWKTQGNYGYTF
.	TRBV7-9	TRBJ2-3	.	CASSPRDTQYF
.	TRBV30	TRBJ1-1	.	CAWTRNTEAFF
.	TRBV7-9	TRBJ2-2	.	CASSFGFGELFF
few	TRBV29-1	TRBJ2-3	.	CSVETGEGTDTQYF
.	TRBV6-1	TRBJ2-5	.	CASSKTAYQETQYF
once	TRBV14	TRBJ2-7	.	CASSQDSILGEQYF
.	TRBV4-1	TRBJ2-1	.	CASSQARGRGPYNEQFF
.	TRBV5-1	TRBJ1-6	.	CASSLDPFLGTGTPYNSPLHF
many	TRBV30	TRBJ1-5	.	CAWSVQMGGKNQPQHF
.	TRBV6-6	TRBJ2-1	.	CASKRSSYNEQFF
few	TRBV5-1	TRBJ2-7	.	CASSLDNGHRFEQYF
.	TRBV27	TRBJ1-6	.	CASGNNSPLHF
.	TRBV29-1	TRBJ1-5	.	CSVVWGNQPQHF
.	TRBV7-2	TRBJ1-5	.	CASSAAGARQPQHF
.	TRBV14	TRBJ2-7	.	CARTGRISTSYEQYF
.	TRBV25-1	TRBJ2-1	.	CASSGSGSYNEQFF
.	TRBV4-2	TRBJ2-1	TRBD2	CASSRRLAGGYNEQFF
once	TRBV5-1	TRBJ2-3	.	CASSLASSTDTQYF
many	TRBV30	TRBJ1-3	.	CAWTLWGAGNTIYF
.	TRBV29-1	TRBJ2-4	TRBD1	CSVGTGGGIQYF
few	TRBV29-1	TRBJ2-3	.	CSVTATDTQYF
once	TRBV10-3	TRBJ2-7	.	CATHVADSYEQYF
few	TRBV5-1	TRBJ2-5	.	CASSLRTAQETQYF
.	TRBV6-5	TRBJ2-7	TRBD2	CASSYSRLAAYEQYF
few	TRBV29-1	TRBJ2-5	TRBD1	CSARPGQGAQETQYF
.	TRBV7-9	TRBJ2-7	.	CASSSREFSYEQYF
.	TRBV14	TRBJ1-2	.	CASSQDLDAFYGYTF
.	TRBV29-1	TRBJ1-2	.	CSVGGKLNYGYTF
.	TRBV29-1	TRBJ2-5	.	CSVERQARETQYF
.	TRBV18	TRBJ2-7	.	CASRRQVSYEQYF
.	TRBV7-8	TRBJ2-2	.	CASSLRDMRTGELFF
few	TRBV11-3	TRBJ2-3	.	CASSSTFGLLDGTQYF
.	TRBV5-1	TRBJ1-2	TRBD1	CASSLEPGQGYGYTF
few	TRBV29-1	TRBJ2-1	TRBD2	CSVGLGGLAGVGQFF
few	TRBV7-9	TRBJ1-2	.	CASSLDQSLNYGYTF